The 5 T cell receptor beta chains below come from one sample, sequenced in a study of T-cell reconstitution after alpha-beta-depleted transplantation in children. Using unique molecular identifiers, the investigators prepared the TCRbeta library. In TCRdb, the PCR reads were re-called with MiXCR into one record per CDR3 protein. The sample lists roughly 350,000 distinct CDR3 sequences, under 20% occurring once. This material consisted of PBMCs, mostly from graft donor cells, taken 360 days after TCRalphabeta/CD19-depleted stem cell transplant. These TCRs come from a male patient under 10 years old who had a stem cell transplant for acute lymphoblastic leukemia, so the T cells may come from the graft donor.

The chain couples TRBV4-1 to TRBJ2-1; TRBD1 aligns across 8 bases. CDR3 size: 13 residues. CDR1 MGHRA and CDR2 YSYEKL come from the germline V gene. The J segment lost 12 bases and the V segment lost 0 bases, leaving 4 bases of the junction unmatched. CDR3 in amino acids: CASSQDRGTGQFF. Written as DNA, the CDR3 is TGCGCCAGCAGCCAAGACCGGGGGACAGGGCAGTTCTTC.

This sequence joins TRBV14 and TRBJ2-2; D is perhaps TRBD2 (5 bases). This CDR3 region has 17 residues. V lost 4 bases and J lost 0, with 15 bases in between. Per germline, CDR1 SGHDN and CDR2 FVKESK. CDR3 nucleotide sequence: TGTGCCAGCAGCCCCCGGTCCGGACTCGCGAACACCGGGGAGCTGTTTTTT. It specifies CASSPRSGLANTGELFF.

V usage is TRBV29-1 and J usage is TRBJ1-5; D is undetermined. The CDR3 runs to 12 residues. Trimming left V 5 bases short and J 3 bases short, with 8 bases between. Germline CDR1 SQVTM, CDR2 ANQGSEA. The CDR3 loop is CSVQIHNQPQHF. The CDR3 coding sequence is TGCAGCGTTCAGATACACAATCAGCCCCAGCATTTT.

In nucleotides, the CDR3 is TGCGCCAGCAGCCCAACGTGGGGCGGGGGTGAGACCCAGTACTTC. Its protein is CASSPTWGGGETQYF. This chain uses TRBV5-1 with TRBJ2-5, with TRBD2 identical over 7 bases. CDR3 size: 15 residues. V shed 4 bases, J shed 5 bases, and the junction held 11 bases outside the gene matches. The germline gives CDR1 SGHRS, CDR2 YFSETQ.

This clonotype has at least ten counts. The chain has TRBV10-3 and TRBJ2-7, with 7 bases fitting TRBD1. Germline V gene lookup returns CDR1 ENHRY and CDR2 SYGVKD. This CDR3 contains 16 residues. V was pared by 6 bases and J by 6 bases, with 17 bases of the junction left unmatched. The CDR3 sequence is CAISPRTGSTVGEQYF. The CDR3 DNA sequence: TGTGCCATCAGCCCCCGGACAGGTTCTACCGTCGGCGAGCAGTACTTC.